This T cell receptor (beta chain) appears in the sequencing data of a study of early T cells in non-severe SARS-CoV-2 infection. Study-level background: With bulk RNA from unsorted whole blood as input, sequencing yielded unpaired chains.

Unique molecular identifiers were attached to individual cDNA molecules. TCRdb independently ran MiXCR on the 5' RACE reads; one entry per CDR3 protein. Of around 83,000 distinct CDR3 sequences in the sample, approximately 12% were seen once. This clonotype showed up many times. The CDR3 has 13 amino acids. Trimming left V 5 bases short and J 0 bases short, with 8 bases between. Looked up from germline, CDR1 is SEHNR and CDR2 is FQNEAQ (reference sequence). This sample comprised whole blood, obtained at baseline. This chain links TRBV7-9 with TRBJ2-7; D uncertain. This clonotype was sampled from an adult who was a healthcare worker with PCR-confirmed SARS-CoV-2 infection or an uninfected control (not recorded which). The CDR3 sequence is CASSPLHSYEQYF. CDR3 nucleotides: TGTGCCAGCAGCCCACTGCACTCCTACGAGCAGTACTTC.